The next 4 T cell receptor beta chains were all read from a single sample in a study of T-cell reconstitution after alpha-beta-depleted transplantation in children. As it was prepared, the TCRbeta library received unique molecular identifiers. TCRdb reprocessed the PCR reads via MiXCR and lists one record per CDR3 protein. The table includes about 460,000 distinct CDR3 sequences, around 12% detected once. The source material was PBMCs from the stem cell graft donor, sampled from the stem cell graft. The receptors derive from a human donor who donated a stem cell graft to a child with combined immunodeficiency.

In this sample, this clonotype turned up many times. The rearrangement joins TRBV12-3 or TRBV12-4 to TRBJ2-1; 9 positions match TRBD2. The CDR3 spans 15 residues. After removal of 5 bases from V and 9 bases from J, the junction contained 11 bases not matched to a gene. In DNA, the CDR3 is TGTGCCAGCAGTCCCGGGGGTAGCGGGAGCAGTGAGCAGTTCTTC. Residues: CASSPGGSGSSEQFF.

This sequence joins TRBV7-6 and TRBJ2-3; D perhaps matches TRBD2 (7 bases). The CDR3 contains 15 residues. Trimming shortened V by 4 bases and J by 7 bases, and 18 bases separated the two germline ends. Germline assignment: CDR1 SGHVS and CDR2 FNYEAQ. The CDR3 DNA reads TGTGCCAGCAGCTACAAGGCGGGGGCGAAGAATACGCAGTATTTT. It encodes CASSYKAGAKNTQYF.

In its sample, this clonotype was seen many times. The chain recombines TRBV10-3 with TRBJ2-7, with D perhaps matching TRBD1 (5 bases). This CDR3 spans 14 amino acids. Germline loops: CDR1 ENHRY, CDR2 SYGVKD. V was shortened by 0 bases and J by 3 bases, with 9 bases between the two germline ends. The CDR3 bases are TGTGCCATCAGTGAGTCGGGCAGGGACTACGAGCAGTACTTC. Translating gives CAISESGRDYEQYF.

The chain couples TRBV3-1 to TRBJ1-4; maybe TRBD1 (5 bases). V was shortened by 3 bases and J by 8 bases, with 13 bases between the two germline ends. CDR1 LGHDT and CDR2 YNNKEL come from the germline V gene (reference sequence). The CDR3 length is 14 residues. CDR3 sequence: CASSQTTGREKLFF. CDR3 coding DNA: TGTGCCAGCAGCCAGACGACGGGGCGGGAAAAACTGTTTTTT.